This T cell receptor (beta chain) was captured by sequencing in a study of identical twins. Study-wide results and limits: Twins shared out-of-frame alpha sequences with excess low generation probability. The conclusions drew on cross-sectional statistical analysis instead of tracking the same donors.

As concerns this clonotype: Its specificity is unknown. Relative to the germline gene, one junction end is altered; a read error may explain this.

The CDR3 has 17 amino acids. Germline V lookup: CDR1 PRHDT, CDR2 FYEKMQ (reference sequence). Via MiXCR, TCRdb re-called the 5' RACE reads, giving one row per CDR3 protein. The data show around 470,000 distinct CDR3 sequences, around 14% seen once. A further study also used this sample, focusing on yellow fever vaccine responses in identical twins.

The chain is built from TRBV13 and TRBJ2-3; 9 positions agree with TRBD1. Sequenced material: CD4+ T cells sorted from blood. This receptor was identified in a woman aged 18-30 years in good health. This CDR3 is CACSTRVGQGRTDTQYF. The CDR3 nucleotides read TGTGCCTGCAGCACCCGTGTGGGACAGGGAAGAACAGATACGCAGTATTTT. The complete variable domain, with remaining parts taken from reference TRBV13 and TRBJ2-3, reads AAGVIQSPRHLIKEKRETATLKCYPIPRHDTVYWYQQGPGQDPQFLISFYEKMQSDKGSIPDRFSAQQFSDYHSELNMSSLELGDSALYFCACSTRVGQGRTDTQYFGPGTRLTVL.